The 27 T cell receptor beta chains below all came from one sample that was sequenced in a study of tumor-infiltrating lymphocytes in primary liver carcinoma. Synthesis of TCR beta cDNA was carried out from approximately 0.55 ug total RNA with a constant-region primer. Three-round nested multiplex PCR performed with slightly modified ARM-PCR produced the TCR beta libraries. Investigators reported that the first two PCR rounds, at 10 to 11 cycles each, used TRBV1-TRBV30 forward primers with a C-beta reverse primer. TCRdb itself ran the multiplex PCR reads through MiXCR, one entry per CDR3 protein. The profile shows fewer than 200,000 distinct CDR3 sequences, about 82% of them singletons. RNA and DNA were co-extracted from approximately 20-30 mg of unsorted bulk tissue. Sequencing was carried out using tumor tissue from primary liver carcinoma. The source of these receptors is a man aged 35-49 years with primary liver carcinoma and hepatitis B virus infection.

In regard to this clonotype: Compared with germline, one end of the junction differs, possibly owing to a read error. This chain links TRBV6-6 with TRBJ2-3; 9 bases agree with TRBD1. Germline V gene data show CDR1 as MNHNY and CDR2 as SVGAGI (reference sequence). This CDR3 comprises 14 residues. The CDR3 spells CATSVQGATNTQYF. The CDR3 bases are TGTGCCACCAGTGTACAGGGGGCAACAAATACGCAGTATTTT.

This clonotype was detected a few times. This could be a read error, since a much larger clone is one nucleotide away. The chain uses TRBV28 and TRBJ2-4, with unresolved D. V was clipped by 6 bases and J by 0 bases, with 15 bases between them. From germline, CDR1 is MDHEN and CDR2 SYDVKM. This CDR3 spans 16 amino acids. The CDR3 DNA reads TGTGCCAGCAGGCCCGTGTTAGGGTTAGCCAAAAACATTCAGTACTTC. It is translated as CASRPVLGLAKNIQYF.

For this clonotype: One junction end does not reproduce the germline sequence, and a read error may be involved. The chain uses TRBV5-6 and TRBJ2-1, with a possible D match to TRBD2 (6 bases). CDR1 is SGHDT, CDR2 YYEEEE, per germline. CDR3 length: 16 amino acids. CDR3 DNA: TGTGCCAGCAACTTGGATTCGGCGGGAATCGGCGATGAGCAGTTCTTC. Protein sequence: CASNLDSAGIGDEQFF.

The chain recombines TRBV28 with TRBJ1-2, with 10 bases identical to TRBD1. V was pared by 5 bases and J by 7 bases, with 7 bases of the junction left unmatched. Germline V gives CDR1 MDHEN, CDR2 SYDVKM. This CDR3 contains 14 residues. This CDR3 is CASSGTGDLIGYTF. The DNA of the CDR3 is TGTGCCAGCAGTGGGACAGGGGACCTAATTGGCTACACCTTC.

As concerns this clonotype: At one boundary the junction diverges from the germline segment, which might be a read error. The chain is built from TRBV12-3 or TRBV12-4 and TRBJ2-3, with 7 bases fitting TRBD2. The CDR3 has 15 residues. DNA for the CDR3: TGTGCCAGCAGTCTAGCGGAAGGGGAGGGGAGTACGCAGTATTTT. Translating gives CASSLAEGEGSTQYF.

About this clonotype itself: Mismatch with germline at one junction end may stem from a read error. CDR3 DNA sequence: TGTGCCAACAGCTTAGAAGTTCAAGAGACCCATTACTTC. Its translation: CANSLEVQETHYF. The chain has TRBV7-2 and TRBJ2-5; no clear D gene. This CDR3 region has 13 residues. Germline loops: CDR1 SGHTA, CDR2 FQGNSA.

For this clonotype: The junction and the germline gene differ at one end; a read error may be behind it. CDR3 amino acids: CTSSTTPGQGYQPQDF. The CDR3 bases are TGTACCAGCAGTACAACTCCGGGACAGGGCTATCAGCCCCAGGATTTT. The rearrangement uses TRBV12-3 or TRBV12-4 and TRBJ1-5; 9 positions agree with TRBD1. The CDR3 consists of 16 residues.

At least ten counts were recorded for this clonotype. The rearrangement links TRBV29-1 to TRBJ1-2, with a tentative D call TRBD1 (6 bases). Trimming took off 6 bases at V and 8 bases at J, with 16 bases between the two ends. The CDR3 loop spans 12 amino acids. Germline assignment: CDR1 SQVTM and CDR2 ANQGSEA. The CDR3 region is CSVEQGRMGYTF. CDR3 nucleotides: TGCAGCGTGGAACAGGGACGGATGGGCTACACCTTC.

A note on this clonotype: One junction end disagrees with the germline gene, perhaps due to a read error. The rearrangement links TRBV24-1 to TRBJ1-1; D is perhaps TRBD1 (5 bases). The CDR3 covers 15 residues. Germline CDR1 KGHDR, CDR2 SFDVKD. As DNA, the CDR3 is TGTGCCACCAGTGGTGTGGGGACGGAGAACACTGAAACTTTCTTT. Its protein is CATSGVGTENTETFF.

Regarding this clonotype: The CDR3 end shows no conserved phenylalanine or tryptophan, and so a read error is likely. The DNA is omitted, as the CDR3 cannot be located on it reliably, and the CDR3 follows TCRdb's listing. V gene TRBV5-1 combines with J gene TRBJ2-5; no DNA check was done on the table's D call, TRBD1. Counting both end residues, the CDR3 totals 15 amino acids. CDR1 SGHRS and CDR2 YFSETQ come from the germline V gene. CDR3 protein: CASSQTGGEQETKYI.

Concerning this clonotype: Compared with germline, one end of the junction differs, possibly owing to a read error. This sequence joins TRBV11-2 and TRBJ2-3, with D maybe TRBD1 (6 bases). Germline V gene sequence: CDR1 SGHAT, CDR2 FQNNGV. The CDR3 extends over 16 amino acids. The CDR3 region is CANGRRSTGNTETQYF. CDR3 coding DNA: TGTGCCAACGGCAGAAGAAGTACAGGGAACACAGAAACGCAATATTTT. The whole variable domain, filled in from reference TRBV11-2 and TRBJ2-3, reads EAGVAQSPRYKIIEKRQSVAFWCNPISGHATLYWYQQILGQGPKLLIQFQNNGVVDDSQLPKDRFSAERLKGVDSTLKIQPAKLEDSAVYLCANGRRSTGNTETQYFGPGTRLTVL.

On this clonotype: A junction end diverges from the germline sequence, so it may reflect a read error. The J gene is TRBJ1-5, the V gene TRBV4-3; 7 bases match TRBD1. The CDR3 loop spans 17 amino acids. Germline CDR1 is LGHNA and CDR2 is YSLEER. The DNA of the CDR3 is TGCGCCAGCAGCCAAACTACACAGGGGACCGGCAATCAGCCCCTGCATTTT. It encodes CASSQTTQGTGNQPLHF.

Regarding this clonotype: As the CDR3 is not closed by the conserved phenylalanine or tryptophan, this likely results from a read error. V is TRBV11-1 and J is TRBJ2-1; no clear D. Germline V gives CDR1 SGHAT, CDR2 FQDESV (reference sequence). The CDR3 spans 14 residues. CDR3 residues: CAGSLGSANNEQFC. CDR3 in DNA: TGTGCCGGCAGCTTAGGCTCGGCGAACAATGAGCAGTTCTGC.

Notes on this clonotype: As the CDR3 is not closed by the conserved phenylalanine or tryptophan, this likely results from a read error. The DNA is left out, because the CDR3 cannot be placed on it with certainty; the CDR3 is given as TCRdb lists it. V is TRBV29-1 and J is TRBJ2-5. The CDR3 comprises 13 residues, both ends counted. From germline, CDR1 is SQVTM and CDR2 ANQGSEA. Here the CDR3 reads CSVEVPKQETRYL.

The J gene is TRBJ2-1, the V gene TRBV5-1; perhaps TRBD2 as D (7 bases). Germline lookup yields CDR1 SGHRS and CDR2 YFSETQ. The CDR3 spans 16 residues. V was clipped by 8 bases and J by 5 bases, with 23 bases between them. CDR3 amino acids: CASSLTIGGGHNEQFF. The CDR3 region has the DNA TGCGCCAGTAGTTTGACCATAGGGGGGGGCCACAATGAGCAGTTCTTC.

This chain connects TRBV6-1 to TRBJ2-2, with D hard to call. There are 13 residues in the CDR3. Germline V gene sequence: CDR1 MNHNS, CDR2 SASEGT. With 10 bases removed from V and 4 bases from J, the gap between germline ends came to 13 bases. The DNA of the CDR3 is TGTGCCAACGGTCGGGTTTTCACCGGGGAGCTGTTTTTT. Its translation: CANGRVFTGELFF.

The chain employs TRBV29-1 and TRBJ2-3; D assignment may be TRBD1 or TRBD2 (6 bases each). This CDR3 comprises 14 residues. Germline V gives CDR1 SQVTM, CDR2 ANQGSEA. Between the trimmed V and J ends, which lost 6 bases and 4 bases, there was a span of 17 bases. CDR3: CSVGGTGSSDTQYF. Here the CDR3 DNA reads TGCAGCGTGGGGGGAACAGGGAGTTCAGATACGCAGTATTTT.

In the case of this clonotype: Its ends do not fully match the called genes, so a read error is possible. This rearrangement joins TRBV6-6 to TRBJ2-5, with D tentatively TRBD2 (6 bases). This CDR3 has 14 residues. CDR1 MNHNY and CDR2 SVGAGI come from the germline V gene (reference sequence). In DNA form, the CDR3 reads TGTTCCAGGAGTTACGGCGGGAATGCAGAGACCCAGTACTTC. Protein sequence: CSRSYGGNAETQYF.

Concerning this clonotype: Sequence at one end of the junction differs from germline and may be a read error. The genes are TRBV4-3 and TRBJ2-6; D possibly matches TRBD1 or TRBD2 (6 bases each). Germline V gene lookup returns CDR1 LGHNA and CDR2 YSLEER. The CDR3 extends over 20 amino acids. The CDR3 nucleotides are TGCGCCAGCAGCCAAGATCATGGGAAGTGGGGGGCCTTCGGGGCCAACGCCCTGATTTTC. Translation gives CASSQDHGKWGAFGANALIF.

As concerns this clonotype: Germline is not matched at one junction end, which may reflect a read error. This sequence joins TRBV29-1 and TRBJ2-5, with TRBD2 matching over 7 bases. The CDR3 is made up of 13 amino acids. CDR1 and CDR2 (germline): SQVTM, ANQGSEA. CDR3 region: CSVPFPGGETHYF. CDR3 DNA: TGCAGCGTCCCATTCCCGGGAGGTGAGACCCATTACTTC.

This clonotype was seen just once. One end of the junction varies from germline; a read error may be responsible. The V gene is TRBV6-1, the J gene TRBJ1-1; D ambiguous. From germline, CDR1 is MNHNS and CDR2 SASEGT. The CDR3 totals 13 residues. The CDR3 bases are TGTCCCAGCAATGATGGTAGGAACACTGAAGCTTTCTTT. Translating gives CPSNDGRNTEAFF.

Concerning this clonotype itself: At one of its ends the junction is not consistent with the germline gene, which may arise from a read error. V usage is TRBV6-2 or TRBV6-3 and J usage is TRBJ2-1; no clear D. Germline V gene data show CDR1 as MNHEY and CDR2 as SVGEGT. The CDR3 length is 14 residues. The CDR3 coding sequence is TGTGTCAGCAGTTACCTGGTAGTTGGAAATGGGCAGTTCTTC. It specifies CVSSYLVVGNGQFF.

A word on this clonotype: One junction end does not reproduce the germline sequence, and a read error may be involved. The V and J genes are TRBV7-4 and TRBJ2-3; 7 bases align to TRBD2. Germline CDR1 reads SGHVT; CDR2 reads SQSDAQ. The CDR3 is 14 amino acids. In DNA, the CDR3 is TGTGCCAGCAGCTTGGAGGGAGGGTTGGATACGCACTTTTTT. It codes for CASSLEGGLDTHFF.

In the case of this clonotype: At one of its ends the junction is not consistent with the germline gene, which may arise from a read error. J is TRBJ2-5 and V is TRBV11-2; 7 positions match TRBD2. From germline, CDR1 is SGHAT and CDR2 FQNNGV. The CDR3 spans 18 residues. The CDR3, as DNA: TGTGGCAGCAGCCCTAGCTCAATCCAGGGTAGTGGGCGGGAGACCCAATACTTC. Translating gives CGSSPSSIQGSGRETQYF.

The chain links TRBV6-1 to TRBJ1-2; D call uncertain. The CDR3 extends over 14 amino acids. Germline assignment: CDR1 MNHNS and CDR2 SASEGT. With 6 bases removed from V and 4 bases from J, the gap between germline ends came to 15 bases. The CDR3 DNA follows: TGTGCCAGCAGGCAACAGATCCATAGCTATGGCTACACCTTC. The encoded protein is CASRQQIHSYGYTF.

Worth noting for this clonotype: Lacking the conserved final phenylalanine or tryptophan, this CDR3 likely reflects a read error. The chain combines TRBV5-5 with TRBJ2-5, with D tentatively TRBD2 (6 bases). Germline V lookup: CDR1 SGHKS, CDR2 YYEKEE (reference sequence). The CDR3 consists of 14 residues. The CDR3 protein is CASSLKTRGETQYY. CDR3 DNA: TGTGCCAGCAGCTTGAAGACTAGGGGAGAGACGCAGTACTAC.

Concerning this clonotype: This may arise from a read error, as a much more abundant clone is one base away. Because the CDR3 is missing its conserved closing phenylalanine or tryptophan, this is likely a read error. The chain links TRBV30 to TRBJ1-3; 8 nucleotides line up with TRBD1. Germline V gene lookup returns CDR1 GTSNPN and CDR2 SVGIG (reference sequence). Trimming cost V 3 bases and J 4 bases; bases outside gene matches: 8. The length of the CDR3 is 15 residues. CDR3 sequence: CAWSSWGTGGNTIYL. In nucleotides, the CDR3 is TGTGCCTGGAGCTCGTGGGGGACAGGCGGAAACACCATATATCTT.